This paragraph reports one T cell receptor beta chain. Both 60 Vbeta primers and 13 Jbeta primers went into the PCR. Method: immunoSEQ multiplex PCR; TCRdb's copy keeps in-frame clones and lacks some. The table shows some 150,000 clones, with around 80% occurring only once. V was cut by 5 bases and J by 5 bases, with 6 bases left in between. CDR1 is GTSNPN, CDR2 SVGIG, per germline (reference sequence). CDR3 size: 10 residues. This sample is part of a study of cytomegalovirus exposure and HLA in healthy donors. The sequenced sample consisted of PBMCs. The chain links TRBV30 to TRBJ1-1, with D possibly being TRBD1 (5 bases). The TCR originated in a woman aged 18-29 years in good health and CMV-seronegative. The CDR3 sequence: CAWGGTEAFF. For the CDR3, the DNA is TGTGCCTGGGGGGGGACTGAAGCTTTCTTT.